This T cell receptor (beta chain) was sequenced during a study of synovial regulatory T cells in juvenile arthritis. Germline V gene data show CDR1 as MNHNS and CDR2 as SASEGT. CDR3 size: 13 residues. No DNA is given. Study results and limitations: Compared with other blood Treg cells, inflammation-associated Treg cells had reduced TCR diversity.

As for this clone: Its antigen remains unidentified.

Sequencing was performed with immunoSEQ multiplex PCR; in TCRdb, only in-frame clones are kept and a portion is missing. Across roughly 8,000 clones, the top ten clones capture about 1.8% of the sample. The chain recombines TRBV6-1 with TRBJ1-1; no DNA is available, so the TRBD1 call from TCRdb remains unchecked. The TCR sequence derives from a donor younger than 30 with juvenile idiopathic arthritis. Sequencing was performed on Treg cells from blood. The sample's subset: remaining (HLA-DR-negative) circulating blood Treg cells. This CDR3 reads CASNKNLYTEAFF.